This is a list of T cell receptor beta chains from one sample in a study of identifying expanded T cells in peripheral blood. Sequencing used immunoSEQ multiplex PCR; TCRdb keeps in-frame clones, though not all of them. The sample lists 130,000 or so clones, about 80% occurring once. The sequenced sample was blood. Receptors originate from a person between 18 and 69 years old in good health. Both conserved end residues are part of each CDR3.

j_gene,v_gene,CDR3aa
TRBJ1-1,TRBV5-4,CASSPLGGWGTEAFF
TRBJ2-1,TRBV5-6,CASSLEDNEQFF
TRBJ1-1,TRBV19,CASSIWARNTEAFF
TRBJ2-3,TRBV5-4,CASSLEEGTDTQYF
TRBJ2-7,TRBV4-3,CASSQDYRTDYTYEQYF
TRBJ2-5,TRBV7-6,CASSQGAETQYF
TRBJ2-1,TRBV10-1,CASSDRTGYNEQFF
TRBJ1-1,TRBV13,CASSLRGQGGTEAFF
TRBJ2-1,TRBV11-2,CASSPALGQNNEQFF
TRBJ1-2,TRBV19,CASSTGPAGYTF